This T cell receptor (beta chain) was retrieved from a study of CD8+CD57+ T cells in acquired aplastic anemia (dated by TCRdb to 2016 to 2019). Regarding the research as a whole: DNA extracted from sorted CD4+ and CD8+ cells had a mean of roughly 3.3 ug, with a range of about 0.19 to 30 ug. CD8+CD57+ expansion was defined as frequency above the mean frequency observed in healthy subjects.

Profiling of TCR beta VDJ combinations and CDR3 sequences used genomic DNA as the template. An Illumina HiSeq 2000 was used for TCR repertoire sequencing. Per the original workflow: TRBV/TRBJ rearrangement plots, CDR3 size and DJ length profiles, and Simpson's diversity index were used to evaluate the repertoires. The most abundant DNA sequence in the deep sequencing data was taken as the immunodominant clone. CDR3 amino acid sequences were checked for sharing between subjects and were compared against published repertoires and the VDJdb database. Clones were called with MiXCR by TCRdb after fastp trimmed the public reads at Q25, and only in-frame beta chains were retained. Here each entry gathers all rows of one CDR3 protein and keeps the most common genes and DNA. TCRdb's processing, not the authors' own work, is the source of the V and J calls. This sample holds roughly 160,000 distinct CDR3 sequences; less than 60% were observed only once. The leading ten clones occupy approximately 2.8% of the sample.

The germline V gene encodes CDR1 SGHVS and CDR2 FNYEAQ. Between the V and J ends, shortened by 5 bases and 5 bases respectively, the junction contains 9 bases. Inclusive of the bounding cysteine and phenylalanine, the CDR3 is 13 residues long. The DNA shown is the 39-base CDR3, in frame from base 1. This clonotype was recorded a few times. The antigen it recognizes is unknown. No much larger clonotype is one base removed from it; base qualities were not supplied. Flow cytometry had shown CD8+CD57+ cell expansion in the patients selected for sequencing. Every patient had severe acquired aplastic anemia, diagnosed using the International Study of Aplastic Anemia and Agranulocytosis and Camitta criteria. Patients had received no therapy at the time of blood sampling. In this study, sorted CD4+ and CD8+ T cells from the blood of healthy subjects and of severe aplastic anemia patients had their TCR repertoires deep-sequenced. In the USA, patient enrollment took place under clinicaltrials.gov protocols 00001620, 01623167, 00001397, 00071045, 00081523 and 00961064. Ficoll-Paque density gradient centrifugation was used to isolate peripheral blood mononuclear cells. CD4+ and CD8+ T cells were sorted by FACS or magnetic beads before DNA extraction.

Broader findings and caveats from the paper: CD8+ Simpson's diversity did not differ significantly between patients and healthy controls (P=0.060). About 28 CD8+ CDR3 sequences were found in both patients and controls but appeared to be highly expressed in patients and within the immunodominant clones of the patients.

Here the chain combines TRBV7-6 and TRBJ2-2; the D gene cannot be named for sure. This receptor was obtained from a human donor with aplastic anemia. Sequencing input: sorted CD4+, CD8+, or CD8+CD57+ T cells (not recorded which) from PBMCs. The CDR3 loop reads CASSQTLTGELFF. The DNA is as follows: TGTGCCAGCAGCCAGACCTTGACCGGGGAGCTGTTTTTT.